This is a list of T cell receptor beta chains from one sample in a study of blood T cell repertoires in COVID-19. Clones were read by immunoSEQ multiplex PCR, and TCRdb kept only the in-frame ones, dropping some. The table records around 390,000 clones, approximately 90% of them present only once. Material for sequencing was PBMCs or T cells enriched from blood (not recorded which). The receptors stem from a woman aged 45-65 years who had recovered from COVID-19. Both conserved end residues are part of each CDR3. Fields, in order: D gene, V gene, J gene, clone size, CDR3 DNA, CDR3 protein. D genes are given only for firm matches. A row's size may be missing; if present it is once, few, many or a size class.

d_gene: -; v_gene: TRBV5-1; j_gene: TRBJ1-1; abundance: once; CDR3nt: TGCGCCAGCAGCACGGGAGGGGGGAACACTGAAGCTTTCTTT; CDR3aa: CASSTGGGNTEAFF
d_gene: -; v_gene: TRBV7-6; j_gene: TRBJ2-3; abundance: -; CDR3nt: TGTGCCAGCAGCCCCCAGACGGGGTACACAGATACGCAGTATTTT; CDR3aa: CASSPQTGYTDTQYF
d_gene: TRBD1; v_gene: TRBV19; j_gene: TRBJ1-2; abundance: -; CDR3nt: TGTGCCAGTACGATGATGCCCTTAGGGGGCGGCTACACCTTC; CDR3aa: CASTMMPLGGGYTF
d_gene: -; v_gene: TRBV4-3; j_gene: TRBJ1-2; abundance: -; CDR3nt: TGCGCCAGCAGCCAAGTTTTGCAGGGTGGCTATGGCTACACCTTC; CDR3aa: CASSQVLQGGYGYTF
d_gene: -; v_gene: TRBV15; j_gene: TRBJ1-1; abundance: -; CDR3nt: TGTGCCACCAGCAGAGATCCCGGGGGAAGAAACACTGAAGCTTTCTTT; CDR3aa: CATSRDPGGRNTEAFF
d_gene: TRBD1; v_gene: TRBV27; j_gene: TRBJ1-6; abundance: -; CDR3nt: TGTGCCAGCAGTGACAGGGCCTCGGCGAATTCACCCCTCCACTTT; CDR3aa: CASSDRASANSPLHF
d_gene: -; v_gene: TRBV5-1; j_gene: TRBJ2-3; abundance: -; CDR3nt: TGCGCCAGCAGCTTGGGCGGGAAGGTTGGCACAGATACGCAGTATTTT; CDR3aa: CASSLGGKVGTDTQYF
d_gene: TRBD2; v_gene: TRBV28; j_gene: TRBJ2-3; abundance: -; CDR3nt: TGTGCCAGCACCTCTAGCGGGGGAGGGGCTACGCAGTATTTT; CDR3aa: CASTSSGGGATQYF
d_gene: -; v_gene: TRBV3-1/TRBV3-2; j_gene: TRBJ1-6; abundance: -; CDR3nt: TGTGCCAGCAGCCAGGAGGGGTGGAGCAATTCACCCCTCCACTTT; CDR3aa: CASSQEGWSNSPLHF
d_gene: -; v_gene: TRBV6-5; j_gene: TRBJ1-6; abundance: -; CDR3nt: TGTGCCAGCAAAGTGGGCAGAAATTCACCCCTCCACTTT; CDR3aa: CASKVGRNSPLHF
d_gene: -; v_gene: TRBV7-6; j_gene: TRBJ1-4; abundance: -; CDR3nt: TGTGCCAGCAGCTTAAACGGGGGAGAGCATGAAAAACTGTTTTTT; CDR3aa: CASSLNGGEHEKLFF
d_gene: TRBD1; v_gene: TRBV5-5; j_gene: TRBJ2-7; abundance: -; CDR3nt: TGTGCCAGCAGCTTCATGGAGACAGGGGCATTCTACGAGCAGTACTTC; CDR3aa: CASSFMETGAFYEQYF
d_gene: -; v_gene: TRBV18; j_gene: TRBJ1-2; abundance: -; CDR3nt: TGTGCCAGCTCACCCAGCACCCAGGGGCGTTTCTATGGCTACACCTTC; CDR3aa: CASSPSTQGRFYGYTF
d_gene: -; v_gene: TRBV5-1; j_gene: TRBJ1-6; abundance: -; CDR3nt: TGCGCCAGCAGCTTGGGTCAGGTAGAATCACCCCTCCACTTT; CDR3aa: CASSLGQVESPLHF
d_gene: -; v_gene: TRBV6-5; j_gene: TRBJ1-5; abundance: once; CDR3nt: TGTGCCAGCAGTCCAGATTTCAATCAGCCCCAGCATTTT; CDR3aa: CASSPDFNQPQHF
d_gene: -; v_gene: TRBV28; j_gene: TRBJ1-2; abundance: -; CDR3nt: TGTGCCAGCAGTATTGCTTGGAGGGATGGCTACACCTTC; CDR3aa: CASSIAWRDGYTF
d_gene: -; v_gene: TRBV19; j_gene: TRBJ1-2; abundance: -; CDR3nt: TGTGCCAGTAGCATATCCGCTGACAGAGCGAACTATGGCTACACCTTC; CDR3aa: CASSISADRANYGYTF
d_gene: -; v_gene: TRBV6-5; j_gene: TRBJ1-1; abundance: -; CDR3nt: TGTGCCAGCAGGGGGGGAGGGATTGCCACTGAAGCTTTCTTT; CDR3aa: CASRGGGIATEAFF
d_gene: -; v_gene: TRBV25-1; j_gene: TRBJ1-2; abundance: -; CDR3nt: TGTGCCACCGGCGGGGCAGTCCATGGCTACACCTTC; CDR3aa: CATGGAVHGYTF
d_gene: -; v_gene: TRBV28; j_gene: TRBJ2-7; abundance: once; CDR3nt: TGTGCCAGCAGGGGACCCGGACTATCTGGGTCCTACGAGCAGTACTTC; CDR3aa: CASRGPGLSGSYEQYF
d_gene: -; v_gene: TRBV6-5; j_gene: TRBJ2-3; abundance: -; CDR3nt: TGTGCCAGCACCGAGGCCCGGGGAAGCACAGATACGCAGTATTTT; CDR3aa: CASTEARGSTDTQYF